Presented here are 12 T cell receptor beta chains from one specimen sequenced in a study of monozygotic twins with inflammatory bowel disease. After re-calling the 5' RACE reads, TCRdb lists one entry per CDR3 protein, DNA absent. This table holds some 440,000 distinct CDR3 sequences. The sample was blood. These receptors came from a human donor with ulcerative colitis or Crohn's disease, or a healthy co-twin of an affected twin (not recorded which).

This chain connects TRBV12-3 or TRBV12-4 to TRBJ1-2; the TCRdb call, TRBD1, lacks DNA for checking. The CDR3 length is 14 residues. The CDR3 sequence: CASSRDSLNYGYTF.

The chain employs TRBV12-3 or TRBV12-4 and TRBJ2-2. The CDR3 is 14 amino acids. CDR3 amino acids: CASSTYLNTGELFF.

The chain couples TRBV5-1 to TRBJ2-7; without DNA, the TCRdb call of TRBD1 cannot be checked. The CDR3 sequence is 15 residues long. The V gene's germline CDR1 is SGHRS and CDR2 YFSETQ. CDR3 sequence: CASSPRNGQAYEQYF. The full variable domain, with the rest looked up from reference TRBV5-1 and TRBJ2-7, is KAGVTQTPRYLIKTRGQQVTLSCSPISGHRSVSWYQQTPGQGLQFLFEYFSETQRNKGNFPGRFSGRQFSNSRSEMNVSTLELGDSALYLCASSPRNGQAYEQYFGPGTRLTVT.

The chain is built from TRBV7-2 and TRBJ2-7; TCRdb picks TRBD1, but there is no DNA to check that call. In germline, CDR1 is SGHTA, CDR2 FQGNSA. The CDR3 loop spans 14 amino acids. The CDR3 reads CASSLGDSHYEQYF.

The CDR3 sequence is CASSSVQGGPNQPQHF. This chain links TRBV12-3 or TRBV12-4 with TRBJ1-5; TCRdb picks TRBD1, but there is no DNA to check that call. The CDR3 consists of 16 residues.

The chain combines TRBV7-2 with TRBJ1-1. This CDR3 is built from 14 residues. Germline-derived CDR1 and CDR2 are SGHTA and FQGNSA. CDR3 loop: CASSVTRYPTEAFF.

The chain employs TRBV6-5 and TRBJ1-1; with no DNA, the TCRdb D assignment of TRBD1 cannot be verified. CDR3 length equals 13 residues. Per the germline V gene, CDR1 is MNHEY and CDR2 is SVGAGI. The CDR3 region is CASTGELLTEAFF.

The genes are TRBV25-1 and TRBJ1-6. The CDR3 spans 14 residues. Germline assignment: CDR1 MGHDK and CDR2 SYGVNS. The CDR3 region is CASSEYHPVSPLHF.

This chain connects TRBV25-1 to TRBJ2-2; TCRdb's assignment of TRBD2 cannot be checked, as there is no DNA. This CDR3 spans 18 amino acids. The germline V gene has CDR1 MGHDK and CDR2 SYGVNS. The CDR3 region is CASSGRGTADANTGELFF. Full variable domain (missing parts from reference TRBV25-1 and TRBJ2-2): EADIYQTPRYLVIGTGKKITLECSQTMGHDKMYWYQQDPGMELHLIHYSYGVNSTEKGDLSSESTVSRIRTEHFPLTLESARPSHTSQYLCASSGRGTADANTGELFFGEGSRLTVL.

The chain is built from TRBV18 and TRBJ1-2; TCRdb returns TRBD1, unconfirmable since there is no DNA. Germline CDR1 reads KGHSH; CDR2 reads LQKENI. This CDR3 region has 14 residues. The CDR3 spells CASSPGDNNYGYTF.

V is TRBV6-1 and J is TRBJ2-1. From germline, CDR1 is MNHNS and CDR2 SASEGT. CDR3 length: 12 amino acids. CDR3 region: CASSVYTGEQFF.

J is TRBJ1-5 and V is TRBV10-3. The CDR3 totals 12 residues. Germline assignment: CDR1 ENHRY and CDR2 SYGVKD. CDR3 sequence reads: CSISQQNQPQHF.